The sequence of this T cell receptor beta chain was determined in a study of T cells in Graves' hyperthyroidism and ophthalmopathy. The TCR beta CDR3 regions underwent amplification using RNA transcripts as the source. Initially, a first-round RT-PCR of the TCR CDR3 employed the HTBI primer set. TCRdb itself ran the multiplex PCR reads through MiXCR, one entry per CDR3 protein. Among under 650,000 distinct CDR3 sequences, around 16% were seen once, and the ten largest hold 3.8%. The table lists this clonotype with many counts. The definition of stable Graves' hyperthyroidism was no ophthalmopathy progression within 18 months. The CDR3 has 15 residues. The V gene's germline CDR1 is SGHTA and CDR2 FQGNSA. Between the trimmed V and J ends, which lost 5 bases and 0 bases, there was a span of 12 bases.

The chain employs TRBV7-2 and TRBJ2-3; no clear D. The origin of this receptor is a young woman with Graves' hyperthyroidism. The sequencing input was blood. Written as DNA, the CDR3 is TGTGCCAGCAGCAAACAAGACTCTAGCACAGATACGCAGTATTTT. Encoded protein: CASSKQDSSTDTQYF.